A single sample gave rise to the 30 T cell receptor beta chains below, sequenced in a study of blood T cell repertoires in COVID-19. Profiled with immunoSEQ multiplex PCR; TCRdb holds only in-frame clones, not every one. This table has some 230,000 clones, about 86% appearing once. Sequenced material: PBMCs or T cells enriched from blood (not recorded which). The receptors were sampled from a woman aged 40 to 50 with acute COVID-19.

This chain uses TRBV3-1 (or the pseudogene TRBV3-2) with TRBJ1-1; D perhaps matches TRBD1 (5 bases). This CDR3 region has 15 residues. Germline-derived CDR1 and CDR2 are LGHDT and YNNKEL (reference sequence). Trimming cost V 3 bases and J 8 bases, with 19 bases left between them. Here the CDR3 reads CASSQGLYSFPEAFF. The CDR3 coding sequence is TGTGCCAGCAGCCAGGGACTTTACAGTTTCCCAGAAGCTTTCTTT.

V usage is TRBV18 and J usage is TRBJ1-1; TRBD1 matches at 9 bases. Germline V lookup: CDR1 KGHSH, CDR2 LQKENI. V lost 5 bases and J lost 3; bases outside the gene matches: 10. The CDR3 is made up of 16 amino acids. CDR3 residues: CASSTDRGAIDTEAFF. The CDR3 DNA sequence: TGTGCCAGCTCAACAGACAGGGGGGCCATTGACACTGAAGCTTTCTTT.

In nucleotides, the CDR3 is TGTGCCAGCTCACCAGCGGGAAGTGAGGGGACCTACGAGCAGTACTTC. It codes for CASSPAGSEGTYEQYF. The V and J genes are TRBV18 and TRBJ2-7, with D perhaps TRBD2 (6 bases). The V gene's germline CDR1 is KGHSH and CDR2 LQKENI. The CDR3 consists of 16 residues. The V and J ends lost 2 bases and 2 bases respectively, with 16 bases between them.

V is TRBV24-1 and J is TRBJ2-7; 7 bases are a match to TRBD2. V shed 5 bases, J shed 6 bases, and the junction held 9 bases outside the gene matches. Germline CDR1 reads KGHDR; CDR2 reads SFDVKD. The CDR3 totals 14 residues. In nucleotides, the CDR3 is TGTGCCACCAGTGCTCTAACGGGGGGTGGCGAGCAGTACTTC. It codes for CATSALTGGGEQYF.

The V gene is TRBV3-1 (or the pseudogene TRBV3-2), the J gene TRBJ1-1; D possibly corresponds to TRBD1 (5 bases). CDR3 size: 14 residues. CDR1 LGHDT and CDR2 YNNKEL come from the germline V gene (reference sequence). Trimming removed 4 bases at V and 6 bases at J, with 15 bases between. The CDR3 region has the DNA TGTGCCAGCAGCCCACAACCCAGGGATCCTGAAGCTTTCTTT. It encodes CASSPQPRDPEAFF.

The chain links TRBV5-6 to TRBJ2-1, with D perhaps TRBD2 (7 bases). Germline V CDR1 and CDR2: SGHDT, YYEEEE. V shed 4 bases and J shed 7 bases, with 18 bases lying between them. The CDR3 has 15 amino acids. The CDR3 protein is CASSRGRELVNEQFF. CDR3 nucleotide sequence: TGTGCCAGCAGCCGGGGGCGGGAGCTGGTAAATGAGCAGTTCTTC.

The CDR3 is CASSLVSGEYNEQFF. The CDR3 DNA reads as TGTGCCAGCAGCTTAGTAAGCGGGGAATACAATGAGCAGTTCTTC. The rearrangement links TRBV7-2 to TRBJ2-1; 7 bases line up with TRBD2. V lost 1 base to trimming and J lost 4 bases; unmatched junction nucleotides: 4. From germline, CDR1 is SGHTA and CDR2 FQGNSA. CDR3 length equals 15 residues.

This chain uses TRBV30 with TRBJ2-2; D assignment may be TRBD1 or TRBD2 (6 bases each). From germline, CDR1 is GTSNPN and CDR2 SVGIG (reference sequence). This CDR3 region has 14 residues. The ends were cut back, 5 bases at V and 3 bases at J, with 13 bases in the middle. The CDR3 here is CAWGGLDDTGELFF. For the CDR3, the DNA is TGTGCCTGGGGGGGGCTAGACGACACCGGGGAGCTGTTTTTT. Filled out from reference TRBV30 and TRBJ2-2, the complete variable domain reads SQTIHQWPATLVQPVGSPLSLECTVEGTSNPNLYWYRQAAGRGLQLLFYSVGIGQISSEVPQNLSASRPQDRQFILSSKKLLLSDSGFYLCAWGGLDDTGELFFGEGSRLTVL.

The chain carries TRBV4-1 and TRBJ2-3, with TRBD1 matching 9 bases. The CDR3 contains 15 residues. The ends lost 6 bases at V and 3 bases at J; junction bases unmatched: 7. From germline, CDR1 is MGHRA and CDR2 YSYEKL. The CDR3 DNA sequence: TGCGCCAGCAGGTCAACAGGGGGCGGTACAGATACGCAGTATTTT. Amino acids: CASRSTGGGTDTQYF.

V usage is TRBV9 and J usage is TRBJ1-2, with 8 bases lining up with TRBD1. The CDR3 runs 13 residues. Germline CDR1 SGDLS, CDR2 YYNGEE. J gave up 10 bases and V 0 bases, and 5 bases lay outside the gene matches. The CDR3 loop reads CASSVDLTGAYTF. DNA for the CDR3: TGTGCCAGCAGCGTAGATTTGACAGGGGCCTACACCTTC.

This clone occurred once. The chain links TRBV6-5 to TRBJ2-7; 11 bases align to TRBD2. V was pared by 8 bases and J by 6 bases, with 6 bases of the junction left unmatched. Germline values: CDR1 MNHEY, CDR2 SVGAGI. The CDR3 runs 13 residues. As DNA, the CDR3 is TGTGCCAGCTGCCTAGCGGGAGGAGCCGAGCAGTACTTC. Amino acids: CASCLAGGAEQYF.

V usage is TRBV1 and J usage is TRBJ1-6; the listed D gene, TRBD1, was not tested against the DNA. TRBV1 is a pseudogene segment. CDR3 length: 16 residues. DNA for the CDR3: TGCACCAGCAGCCGCCGTTGGCAGGGGCATAATTCACCCCTCCACTTT. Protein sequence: CTSSRRWQGHNSPLHF.

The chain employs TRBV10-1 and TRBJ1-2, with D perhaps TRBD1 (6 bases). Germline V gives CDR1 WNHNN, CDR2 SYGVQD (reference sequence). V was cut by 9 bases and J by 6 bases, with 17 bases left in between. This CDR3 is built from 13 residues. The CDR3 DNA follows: TGCGCCAGGAAGACAGGAAAAATGAATGGCTACACCTTC. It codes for CARKTGKMNGYTF.

The CDR3 bases are TGTGCCAGCAGCGGGGGGACAGACTACAACACTGAAGCTTTCTTT. Amino acids: CASSGGTDYNTEAFF. The V gene is TRBV9, the J gene TRBJ1-1, with 7 bases identical to TRBD1. The CDR3 loop spans 15 amino acids. CDR1 and CDR2 (germline): SGDLS, YYNGEE. V dropped 3 bases and J dropped 2; count of bases not matched to a gene: 7.

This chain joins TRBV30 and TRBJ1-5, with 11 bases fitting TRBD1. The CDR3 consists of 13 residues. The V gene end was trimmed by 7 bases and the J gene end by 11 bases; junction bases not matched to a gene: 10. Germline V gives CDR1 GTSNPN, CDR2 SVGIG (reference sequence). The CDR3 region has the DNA TGTGCCTCCTCGGGACAGGGGGAAAAGGCCCAGCATTTT. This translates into CASSGQGEKAQHF.

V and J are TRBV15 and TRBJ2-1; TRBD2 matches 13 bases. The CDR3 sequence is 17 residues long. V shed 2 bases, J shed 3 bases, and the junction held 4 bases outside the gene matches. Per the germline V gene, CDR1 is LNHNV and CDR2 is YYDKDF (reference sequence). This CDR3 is CATSRPRTSGGYNEQFF. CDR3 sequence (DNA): TGTGCCACCAGCAGACCTAGGACTAGCGGGGGCTACAATGAGCAGTTCTTC.

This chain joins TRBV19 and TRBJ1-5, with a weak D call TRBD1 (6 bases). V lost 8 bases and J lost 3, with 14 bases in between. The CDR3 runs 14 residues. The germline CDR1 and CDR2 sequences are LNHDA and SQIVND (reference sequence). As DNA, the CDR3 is TGTGCCAGTCAGGACAGCCTCATCAATCAGCCCCAGCATTTT. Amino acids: CASQDSLINQPQHF.

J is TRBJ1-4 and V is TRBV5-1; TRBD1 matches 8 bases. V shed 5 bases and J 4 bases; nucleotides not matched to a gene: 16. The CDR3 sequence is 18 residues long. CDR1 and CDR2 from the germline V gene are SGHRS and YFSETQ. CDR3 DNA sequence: TGCGCCAGCAGGGGCCTTGGGACAGGCCTTGGGGTTAATGAAAAACTGTTTTTT. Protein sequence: CASRGLGTGLGVNEKLFF.

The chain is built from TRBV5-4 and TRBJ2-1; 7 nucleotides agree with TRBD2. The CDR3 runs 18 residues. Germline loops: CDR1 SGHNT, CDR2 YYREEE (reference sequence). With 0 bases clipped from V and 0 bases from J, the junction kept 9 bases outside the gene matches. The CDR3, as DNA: TGTGCCAGCAGCTTGGTTCTAGCGGCCCCGAGCTCCTACAATGAGCAGTTCTTC. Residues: CASSLVLAAPSSYNEQFF.

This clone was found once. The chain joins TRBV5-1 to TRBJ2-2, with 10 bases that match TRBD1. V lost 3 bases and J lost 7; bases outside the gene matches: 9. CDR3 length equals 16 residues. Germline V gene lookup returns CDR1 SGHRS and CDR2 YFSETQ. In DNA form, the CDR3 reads TGCGCCAGCAGCTCGACAGGGGGCGCAGGGAGCGGGGAGCTGTTTTTT. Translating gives CASSSTGGAGSGELFF.

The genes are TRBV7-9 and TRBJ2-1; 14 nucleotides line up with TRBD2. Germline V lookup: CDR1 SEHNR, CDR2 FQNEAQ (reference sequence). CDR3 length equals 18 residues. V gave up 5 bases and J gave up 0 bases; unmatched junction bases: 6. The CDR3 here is CASSNSGTSGSSYNEQFF. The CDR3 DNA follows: TGTGCCAGCAGCAATTCCGGGACTAGCGGGAGCTCCTACAATGAGCAGTTCTTC.

The CDR3 spells CASSSTGQGGGYTF. CDR3 DNA: TGTGCCAGCAGCTCTACTGGACAGGGTGGTGGCTACACCTTC. This chain joins TRBV7-2 and TRBJ1-2; 8 positions agree with TRBD1. CDR1 is SGHTA and CDR2 is FQGNSA in the germline V gene. CDR3 length: 14 amino acids. Germline trimming cut 4 bases from V and 7 bases from J; bases unmatched to any gene: 8.

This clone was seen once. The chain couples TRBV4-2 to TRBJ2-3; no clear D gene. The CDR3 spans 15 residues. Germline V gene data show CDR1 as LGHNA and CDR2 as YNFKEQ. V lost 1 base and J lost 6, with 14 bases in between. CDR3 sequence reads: CASSQALLSLDTQYF. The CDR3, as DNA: TGTGCCAGCAGCCAAGCCCTTTTATCCCTGGATACGCAGTATTTT.

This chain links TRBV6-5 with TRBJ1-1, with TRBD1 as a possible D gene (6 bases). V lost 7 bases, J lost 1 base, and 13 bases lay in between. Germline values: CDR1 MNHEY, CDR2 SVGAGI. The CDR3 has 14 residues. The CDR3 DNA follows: TGTGCCAGCATCCGAGGGGGACGGAACACTGAAGCTTTCTTT. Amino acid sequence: CASIRGGRNTEAFF.

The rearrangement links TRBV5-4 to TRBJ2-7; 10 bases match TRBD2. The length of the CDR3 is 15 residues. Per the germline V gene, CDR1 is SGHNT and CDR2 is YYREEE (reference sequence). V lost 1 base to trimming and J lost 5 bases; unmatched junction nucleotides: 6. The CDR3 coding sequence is TGTGCCAGCAGCTTGCCGATAGCGGGAGGCCACGAGCAGTACTTC. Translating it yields CASSLPIAGGHEQYF.

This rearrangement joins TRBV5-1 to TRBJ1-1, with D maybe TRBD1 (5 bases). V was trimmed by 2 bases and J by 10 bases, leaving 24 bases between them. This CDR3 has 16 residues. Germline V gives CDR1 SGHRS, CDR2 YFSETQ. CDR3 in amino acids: CASSLGSTASLFRAFF. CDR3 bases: TGCGCCAGCAGCTTAGGATCGACAGCCTCCCTTTTTAGAGCTTTCTTT. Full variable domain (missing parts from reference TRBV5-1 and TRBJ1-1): KAGVTQTPRYLIKTRGQQVTLSCSPISGHRSVSWYQQTPGQGLQFLFEYFSETQRNKGNFPGRFSGRQFSNSRSEMNVSTLELGDSALYLCASSLGSTASLFRAFFGQGTRLTVV.

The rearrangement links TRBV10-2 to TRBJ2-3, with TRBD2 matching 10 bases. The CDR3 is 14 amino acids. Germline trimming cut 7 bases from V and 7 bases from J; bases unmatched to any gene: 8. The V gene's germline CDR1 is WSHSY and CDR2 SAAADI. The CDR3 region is CASTPSGGRYTQYF. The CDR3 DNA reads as TGCGCCAGCACCCCTAGCGGGGGAAGGTATACGCAGTATTTT.

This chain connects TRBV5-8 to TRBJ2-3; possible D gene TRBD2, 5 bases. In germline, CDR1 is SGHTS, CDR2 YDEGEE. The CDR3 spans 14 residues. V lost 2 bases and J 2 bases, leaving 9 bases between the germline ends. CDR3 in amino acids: CASSFPGDTDTQYF. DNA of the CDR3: TGTGCCAGCAGCTTCCCCGGGGACACAGATACGCAGTATTTT.

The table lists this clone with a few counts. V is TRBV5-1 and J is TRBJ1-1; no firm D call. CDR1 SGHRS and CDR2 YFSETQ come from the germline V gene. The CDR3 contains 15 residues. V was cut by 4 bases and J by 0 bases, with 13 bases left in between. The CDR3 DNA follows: TGCGCCAGCAGCCAGTCGACATCCATGAACACTGAAGCTTTCTTT. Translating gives CASSQSTSMNTEAFF.

The CDR3 DNA sequence: TGTGCCAGCAGCTTACGACAGGGCGCTGAAGCTTTCTTT. Its translation is CASSLRQGAEAFF. The chain combines TRBV7-9 with TRBJ1-1, with 7 nucleotides matching TRBD1. CDR3 length: 13 residues. Germline V gene data show CDR1 as SEHNR and CDR2 as FQNEAQ (reference sequence). V was clipped by 2 bases and J by 6 bases; unmatched bases: 3.